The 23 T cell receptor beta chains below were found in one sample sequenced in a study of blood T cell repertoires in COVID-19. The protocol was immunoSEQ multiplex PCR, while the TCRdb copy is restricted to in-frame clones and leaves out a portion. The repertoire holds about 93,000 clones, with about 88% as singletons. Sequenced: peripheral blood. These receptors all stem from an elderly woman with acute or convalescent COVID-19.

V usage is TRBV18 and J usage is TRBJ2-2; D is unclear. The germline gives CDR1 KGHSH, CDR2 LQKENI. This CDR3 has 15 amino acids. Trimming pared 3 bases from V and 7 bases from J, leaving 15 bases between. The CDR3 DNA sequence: TGTGCCAGCTCACCGGCTCTAGTCAACGGCGGGGAGCTGTTTTTT. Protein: CASSPALVNGGELFF.

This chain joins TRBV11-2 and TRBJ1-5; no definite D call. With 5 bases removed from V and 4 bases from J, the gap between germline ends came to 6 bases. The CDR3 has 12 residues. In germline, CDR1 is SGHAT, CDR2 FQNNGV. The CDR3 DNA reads TGTGCCAGCAGCGGTCTAAATCAGCCCCAGCATTTT. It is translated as CASSGLNQPQHF.

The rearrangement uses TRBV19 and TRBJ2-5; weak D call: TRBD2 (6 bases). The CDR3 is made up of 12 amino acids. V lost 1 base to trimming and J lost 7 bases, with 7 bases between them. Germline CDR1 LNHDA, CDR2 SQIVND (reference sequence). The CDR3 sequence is CASSIGGGTQYF. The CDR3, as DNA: TGTGCCAGTAGTATAGGGGGAGGGACCCAGTACTTC.

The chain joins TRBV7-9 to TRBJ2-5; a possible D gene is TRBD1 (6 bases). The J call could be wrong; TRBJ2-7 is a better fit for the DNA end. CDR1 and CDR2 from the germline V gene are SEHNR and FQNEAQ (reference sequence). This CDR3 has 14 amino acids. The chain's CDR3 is CASTQLGGTYEQYF. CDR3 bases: TGTGCCAGCACCCAACTAGGGGGTACCTACGAGCAGTACTTC.

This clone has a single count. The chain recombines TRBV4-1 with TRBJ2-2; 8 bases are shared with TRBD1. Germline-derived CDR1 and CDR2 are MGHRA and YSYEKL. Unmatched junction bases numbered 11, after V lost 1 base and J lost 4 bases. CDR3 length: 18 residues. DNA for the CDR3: TGCGCCAGCAGCCAAGCAGCAGGACAGGGTCCCGTCACCGGGGAGCTGTTTTTT. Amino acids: CASSQAAGQGPVTGELFF.

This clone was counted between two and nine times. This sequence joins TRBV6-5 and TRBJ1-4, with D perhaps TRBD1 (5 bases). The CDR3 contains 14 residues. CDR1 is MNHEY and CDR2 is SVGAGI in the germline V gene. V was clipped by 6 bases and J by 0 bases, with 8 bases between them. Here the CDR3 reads CASRGHTTNEKLFF. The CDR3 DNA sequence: TGTGCCAGCAGAGGACATACAACTAATGAAAAACTGTTTTTT.

The CDR3 is CASSSSGQLNTEAFF. The CDR3 DNA follows: TGTGCCAGCAGCTCGTCTGGGCAGTTGAACACTGAAGCTTTCTTT. The chain is built from TRBV7-2 and TRBJ1-1; D is unresolved. The CDR3 is made up of 15 amino acids. The V gene's germline CDR1 is SGHTA and CDR2 FQGNSA. V was shortened by 4 bases and J by 0 bases, with 12 bases between the two germline ends.

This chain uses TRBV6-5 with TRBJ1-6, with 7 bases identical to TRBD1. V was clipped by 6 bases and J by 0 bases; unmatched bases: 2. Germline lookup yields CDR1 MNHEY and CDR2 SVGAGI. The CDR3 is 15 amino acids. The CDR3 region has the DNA TGTGCCAGCAGACAGGGGAGCTCCTATAATTCACCCCTCCACTTT. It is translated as CASRQGSSYNSPLHF.

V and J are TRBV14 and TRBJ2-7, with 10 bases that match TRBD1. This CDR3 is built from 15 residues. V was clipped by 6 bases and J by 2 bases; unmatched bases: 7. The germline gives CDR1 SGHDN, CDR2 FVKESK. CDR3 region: CASSRPGQGPYEQYF. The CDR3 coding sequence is TGTGCCAGCAGTCGGCCGGGACAGGGGCCCTACGAGCAGTACTTC.

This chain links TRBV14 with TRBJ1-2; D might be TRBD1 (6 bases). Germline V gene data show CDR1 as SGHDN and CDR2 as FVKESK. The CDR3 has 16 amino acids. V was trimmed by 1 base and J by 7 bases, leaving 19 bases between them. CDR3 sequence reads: CASSQVGGQGKSGYTF. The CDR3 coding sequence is TGTGCCAGCAGCCAAGTTGGGGGTCAGGGGAAAAGTGGCTACACCTTC.

CDR3 residues: CASSRGSYGYTF. CDR3 sequence (DNA): TGTGCCTCCTCGCGCGGGAGCTATGGCTACACCTTC. V gene TRBV30 combines with J gene TRBJ1-2; D not certain. CDR1 GTSNPN and CDR2 SVGIG come from the germline V gene (reference sequence). Between the trimmed V and J ends, which lost 7 bases and 4 bases, there was a span of 13 bases. The CDR3 sequence is 12 residues long.

The CDR3 reads CASSLGQEGVYGYTF. For the CDR3, the DNA is TGTGCCAGCAGCTTGGGACAGGAAGGTGTCTATGGCTACACCTTC. V gene TRBV5-4 combines with J gene TRBJ1-2; D is perhaps TRBD1 (6 bases). This CDR3 has 15 amino acids. Germline V gene sequence: CDR1 SGHNT, CDR2 YYREEE (reference sequence). Between the trimmed V and J ends, which lost 0 bases and 4 bases, there was a span of 13 bases. Using reference TRBV5-4 and TRBJ1-2 for the parts outside the CDR3, the full variable domain is ETGVTQSPTHLIKTRGQQVTLRCSSQSGHNTVSWYQQALGQGPQFIFQYYREEENGRGNFPPRFSGLQFPNYSSELNVNALELDDSALYLCASSLGQEGVYGYTFGSGTRLTVV.

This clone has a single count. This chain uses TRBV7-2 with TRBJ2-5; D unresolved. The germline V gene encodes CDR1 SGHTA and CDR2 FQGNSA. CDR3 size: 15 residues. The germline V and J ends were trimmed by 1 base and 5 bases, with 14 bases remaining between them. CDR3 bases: TGTGCCAGCAGCTTAGAGTGGAACAGCCCGGAGACCCAGTACTTC. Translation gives CASSLEWNSPETQYF.

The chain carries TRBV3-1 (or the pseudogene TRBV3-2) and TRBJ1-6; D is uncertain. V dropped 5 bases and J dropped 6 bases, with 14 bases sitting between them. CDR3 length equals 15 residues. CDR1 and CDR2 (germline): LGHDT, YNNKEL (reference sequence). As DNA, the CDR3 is TGTGCCAGCAGCGCCCCCGGGAATGGTAATTCACCCCTCCACTTT. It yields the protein CASSAPGNGNSPLHF.

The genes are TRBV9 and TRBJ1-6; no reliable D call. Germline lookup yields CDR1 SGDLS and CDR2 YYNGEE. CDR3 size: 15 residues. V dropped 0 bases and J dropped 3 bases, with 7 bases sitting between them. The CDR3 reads CASSVGPIYNSPLHF. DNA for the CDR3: TGTGCCAGCAGCGTAGGGCCGATCTATAATTCACCCCTCCACTTT.

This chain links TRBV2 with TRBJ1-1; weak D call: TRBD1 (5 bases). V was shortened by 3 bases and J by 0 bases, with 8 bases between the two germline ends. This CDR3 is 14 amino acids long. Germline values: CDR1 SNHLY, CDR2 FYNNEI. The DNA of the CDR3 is TGTGCCAGCAGTGATCAGGGCATGAACACTGAAGCTTTCTTT. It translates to CASSDQGMNTEAFF.

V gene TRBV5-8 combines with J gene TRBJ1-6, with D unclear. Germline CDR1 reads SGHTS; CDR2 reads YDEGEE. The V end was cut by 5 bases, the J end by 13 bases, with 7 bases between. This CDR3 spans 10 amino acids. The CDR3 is CASRPYPLHF. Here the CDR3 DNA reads TGTGCCAGCAGACCCTACCCCCTCCACTTT.

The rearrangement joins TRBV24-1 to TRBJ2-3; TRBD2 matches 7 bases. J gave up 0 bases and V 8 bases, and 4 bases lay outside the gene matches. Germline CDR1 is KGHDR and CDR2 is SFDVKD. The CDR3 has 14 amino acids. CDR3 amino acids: CATKGGTSTDTQYF. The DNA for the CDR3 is TGTGCCACCAAGGGAGGGACTAGCACAGATACGCAGTATTTT.

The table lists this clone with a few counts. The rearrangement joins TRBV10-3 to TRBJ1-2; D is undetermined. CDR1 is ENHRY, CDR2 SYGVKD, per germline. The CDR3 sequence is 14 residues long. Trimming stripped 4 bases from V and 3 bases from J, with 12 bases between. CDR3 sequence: CAISASPGDYGYTF. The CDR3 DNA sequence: TGTGCCATCAGTGCCTCCCCCGGGGACTATGGCTACACCTTC.

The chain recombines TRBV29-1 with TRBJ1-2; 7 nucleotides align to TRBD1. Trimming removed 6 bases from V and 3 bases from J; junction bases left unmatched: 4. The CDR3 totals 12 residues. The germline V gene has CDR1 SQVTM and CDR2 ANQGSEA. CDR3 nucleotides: TGCAGCGTGAGGGACAGCTACTATGGCTACACCTTC. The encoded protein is CSVRDSYYGYTF.

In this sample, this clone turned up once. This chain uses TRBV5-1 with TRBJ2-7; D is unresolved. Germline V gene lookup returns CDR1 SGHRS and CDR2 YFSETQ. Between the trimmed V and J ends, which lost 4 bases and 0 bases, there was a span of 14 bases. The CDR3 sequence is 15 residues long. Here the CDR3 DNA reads TGCGCCAGCAGCACAGAAGGTCAGCTCTCCTACGAGCAGTACTTC. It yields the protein CASSTEGQLSYEQYF.

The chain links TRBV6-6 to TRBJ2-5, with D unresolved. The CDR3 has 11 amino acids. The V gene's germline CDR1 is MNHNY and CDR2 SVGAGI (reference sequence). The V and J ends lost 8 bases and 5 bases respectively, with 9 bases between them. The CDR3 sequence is CASSPGETQYF. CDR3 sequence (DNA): TGTGCCAGCTCCCCCGGTGAGACCCAGTACTTC.

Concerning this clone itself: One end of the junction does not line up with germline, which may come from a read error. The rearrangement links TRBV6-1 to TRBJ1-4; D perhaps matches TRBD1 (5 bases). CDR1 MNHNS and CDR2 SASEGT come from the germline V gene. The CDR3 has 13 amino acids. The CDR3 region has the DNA TGTGCCAGCGGTGACCGGGGCCGGGGAGGACTGTTTTTT. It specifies CASGDRGRGGLFF.